A single sample is the source of the 3 T cell receptor beta chains below, sequenced in a study of memory CD4+ T cells and cytomegalovirus serostatus. Assay used: immunoSEQ multiplex PCR; TCRdb lists only in-frame clones, some missing. The sample consists of more than 45,000 clones, roughly 81% of them appearing once. The sort gate was single viable CD3+CD4+CD8-CD45RO+ cells for memory CD4+ T cells. Material: memory CD4+ T cells from blood. The receptors originated from an adult in good health and CMV-seronegative.

The chain has TRBV11-2 and TRBJ2-3; 8 bases are a match to TRBD2. V was clipped by 2 bases and J by 4 bases; unmatched bases: 8. Per germline, CDR1 SGHAT and CDR2 FQNNGV. There are 16 residues in the CDR3. The CDR3: CASSLTGGGSSDTQYF. CDR3 in DNA: TGTGCCAGCAGCTTAACTGGCGGGGGGTCATCAGATACGCAGTATTTT. The whole variable domain, filled in from reference TRBV11-2 and TRBJ2-3, reads EAGVAQSPRYKIIEKRQSVAFWCNPISGHATLYWYQQILGQGPKLLIQFQNNGVVDDSQLPKDRFSAERLKGVDSTLKIQPAKLEDSAVYLCASSLTGGGSSDTQYFGPGTRLTVL.

This chain links TRBV29-1 with TRBJ1-1; 9 bases agree with TRBD1. The CDR3 extends over 12 amino acids. Per germline, CDR1 SQVTM and CDR2 ANQGSEA. V lost 6 bases and J lost 8; bases outside the gene matches: 7. CDR3 bases: TGCAGCGTCGCAGACGGACAGGGGGAAGCTTTCTTT. This sequence encodes CSVADGQGEAFF.

The CDR3, as DNA: TGTGCCAGCAGAGGAGCGGGAGCCGGAGGTGAAGAGACCCAGTACTTC. Translated: CASRGAGAGGEETQYF. The chain couples TRBV28 to TRBJ2-5; TRBD2 agrees at 8 bases. This CDR3 region has 16 residues. The germline CDR1 and CDR2 sequences are MDHEN and SYDVKM. V was pared by 6 bases and J by 3 bases, with 12 bases of the junction left unmatched.